These 19 T cell receptor beta chains came from one sample sequenced in a study of cytomegalovirus exposure and HLA in healthy donors. The PCR contained 60 Vbeta and 13 Jbeta primers. Repertoires were generated with immunoSEQ multiplex PCR, while TCRdb's copy carries only in-frame clones and drops some. The sample records over 55,000 clones, approximately 89% being singletons. The sequenced sample was PBMCs. The receptors come from a young man in good health and CMV-seronegative.

This clone appeared a single time. The rearrangement uses TRBV7-8 and TRBJ1-6; tentative D call: TRBD1 (5 bases). In germline, CDR1 is SGHVS, CDR2 FQNEAQ. The CDR3 totals 15 residues. Trimming took 5 bases from V and 8 from J, leaving 16 bases between them. CDR3 DNA sequence: TGTGCCAGCAGCCCCTTAGCCGTAGGGGATTCACCCCTCCACTTT. As protein: CASSPLAVGDSPLHF.

The chain carries TRBV30 and TRBJ1-1, with TRBD1 identical over 7 bases. Trimming took 3 bases from V and 3 from J; bases not matched to a gene: 13. This CDR3 region has 16 residues. Germline V gene lookup returns CDR1 GTSNPN and CDR2 SVGIG (reference sequence). The CDR3 here is CAWSGQVNVRDTEAFF. As DNA, the CDR3 is TGTGCCTGGAGCGGACAGGTCAACGTCAGGGACACTGAAGCTTTCTTT.

The chain links TRBV27 to TRBJ1-1, with unresolved D. Germline lookup yields CDR1 MNHEY and CDR2 SMNVEV (reference sequence). V dropped 4 bases and J dropped 3 bases, with 6 bases sitting between them. The CDR3 runs 12 residues. The CDR3 DNA reads TGTGCCAGCAGTTCCCCGTACACTGAAGCTTTCTTT. Its translation is CASSSPYTEAFF.

The CDR3 DNA reads as TGTGCCTGCCAGGGGGTGCGGGGCACTGAAGCTTTCTTT. It yields the protein CACQGVRGTEAFF. The chain couples TRBV30 to TRBJ1-1; the match to TRBD1 covers 7 bases. The CDR3 runs to 13 residues. After removal of 6 bases from V and 4 bases from J, the junction contained 8 bases not matched to a gene. From germline, CDR1 is GTSNPN and CDR2 SVGIG (reference sequence).

V usage is TRBV28 and J usage is TRBJ2-7; D gene unclear. The germline V and J ends were trimmed by 7 bases and 0 bases, with 7 bases remaining between them. This CDR3 has 12 residues. Germline CDR1 and CDR2: MDHEN and SYDVKM. CDR3 in amino acids: CASTYSSYEQYF. CDR3 sequence (DNA): TGTGCCAGCACGTACAGCTCCTACGAGCAGTACTTC.

This clone was counted once. The sample carries other DNA sequences with the same CDR3. The gene calls are TRBV28 and TRBJ1-5, with D possibly being TRBD1 (6 bases). Trimming shortened V by 5 bases and J by 4 bases, and 9 bases separated the two germline ends. The CDR3 length is 13 residues. Germline lookup yields CDR1 MDHEN and CDR2 SYDVKM. CDR3 DNA sequence: TGTGCCAGCAGTCGGACAGAGAATCAGCCCCAGCATTTT. This encodes CASSRTENQPQHF. Full variable domain (outside the CDR3, taken from reference TRBV28 and TRBJ1-5): DVKVTQSSRYLVKRTGEKVFLECVQDMDHENMFWYRQDPGLGLRLIYFSYDVKMKEKGDIPEGYSVSREKKERFSLILESASTNQTSMYLCASSRTENQPQHFGDGTRLSIL.

V is TRBV4-1 and J is TRBJ2-7, with D possibly being TRBD2 (6 bases). Trimming left V 1 base short and J 4 bases short, with 8 bases between. This CDR3 is 13 amino acids long. CDR1 and CDR2 from the germline V gene are MGHRA and YSYEKL. CDR3: CASSQVGGYEQYF. CDR3 DNA sequence: TGCGCCAGCAGCCAAGTCGGGGGTTACGAGCAGTACTTC.

V is TRBV7-9 and J is TRBJ2-6; 7 bases fit TRBD1. Germline CDR1 reads SEHNR; CDR2 reads FQNEAQ (reference sequence). Trimming cost V 5 bases and J 4 bases; bases outside gene matches: 5. The CDR3 covers 15 residues. This chain's CDR3 is CASSPQGRGANVLTF. As DNA, the CDR3 is TGTGCCAGCAGCCCACAGGGGCGAGGGGCCAACGTCCTGACTTTC.

This clone came up once. The chain combines TRBV6-5 with TRBJ1-2; 7 bases align to TRBD1. The CDR3 is 14 residues long. J was trimmed by 7 bases and V by 8 bases; bases with no gene match: 13. The germline V gene encodes CDR1 MNHEY and CDR2 SVGAGI. This CDR3 reads CASRVVTGEIGYTF. The CDR3 bases are TGTGCCAGCCGTGTTGTTACAGGGGAAATTGGCTACACCTTC.

This rearrangement joins TRBV5-1 to TRBJ2-3; tentatively, D is TRBD1 (6 bases). Germline CDR1 is SGHRS and CDR2 is YFSETQ. The CDR3 is made up of 14 amino acids. V was pared by 0 bases and J by 6 bases, with 11 bases between. CDR3 DNA sequence: TGCGCCAGCAGCTTGGAGGGGGTCGGGGATACGCAGTATTTT. This encodes CASSLEGVGDTQYF.

The gene calls are TRBV2 and TRBJ2-3; D is possibly TRBD1 (6 bases). The length of the CDR3 is 16 residues. Looked up from germline, CDR1 is SNHLY and CDR2 is FYNNEI. The V end lost 6 bases, the J end lost 2 bases, and 18 bases lay between the germline ends. The CDR3 loop is CASSERVWTDTDTQYF. CDR3 nucleotide sequence: TGTGCCAGCAGCGAACGGGTCTGGACAGACACAGATACGCAGTATTTT.

The chain carries TRBV5-6 and TRBJ2-7, with D perhaps matching TRBD1 (7 bases). The CDR3 contains 14 residues. The germline CDR1 and CDR2 sequences are SGHDT and YYEEEE. Trimming removed 7 bases from V and 2 bases from J, with 16 bases in between. The CDR3 DNA reads TGTGCCAGCCAGGGGGGCCGGAGGGCCTACGAGCAGTACTTC. Translating gives CASQGGRRAYEQYF.

This clone was seen only once. V is TRBV7-2 and J is TRBJ2-7, with D possibly being TRBD1 (5 bases). There are 13 residues in the CDR3. Germline V gives CDR1 SGHTA, CDR2 FQGNSA. Trimming took off 7 bases at V and 0 bases at J, with 10 bases between the two ends. CDR3 nucleotides: TGTGCCAGCAAACAGGAAAGCTCCTACGAGCAGTACTTC. The encoded protein is CASKQESSYEQYF.

The V and J genes are TRBV2 and TRBJ1-1, with a possible D match to TRBD1 (6 bases). The CDR3 contains 17 residues. The ends were cut back, 1 base at V and 0 bases at J, with 15 bases in the middle. Germline values: CDR1 SNHLY, CDR2 FYNNEI. The CDR3 reads CASSEEKGGAMNTEAFF. CDR3 DNA sequence: TGTGCCAGCAGTGAAGAAAAGGGGGGGGCTATGAACACTGAAGCTTTCTTT.

The V call is TRBV11-2, the J call TRBJ2-7; unclear D gene. CDR3 size: 14 residues. From germline, CDR1 is SGHAT and CDR2 FQNNGV. V was shortened by 5 bases and J by 4 bases, with 15 bases between the two germline ends. In DNA form, the CDR3 reads TGTGCCAGCAGCCCCGAGTCCTCATTATACGAGCAGTACTTC. This translates into CASSPESSLYEQYF.

This clone appeared a single time. CDR3 loop: CASSPSLAGGYNEQFF. The CDR3 nucleotides read TGTGCCAGCTCACCTTCACTAGCGGGGGGCTACAATGAGCAGTTCTTC. This sequence joins TRBV18 and TRBJ2-1, with TRBD2 identical over 12 bases. The CDR3 extends over 16 amino acids. The germline V gene encodes CDR1 KGHSH and CDR2 LQKENI. V lost 3 bases, J lost 3 bases, and 3 bases stayed unmatched.

The chain employs TRBV28 and TRBJ2-7, with TRBD2 identical over 13 bases. This CDR3 spans 15 amino acids. J was trimmed by 6 bases and V by 0 bases; bases with no gene match: 2. Looked up from germline, CDR1 is MDHEN and CDR2 is SYDVKM. The CDR3 DNA sequence: TGTGCCAGCAGTTTATGGACTAGCGGGGGGTCCGAGCAGTACTTC. Protein sequence: CASSLWTSGGSEQYF. The full variable domain, in which reference TRBV28 and TRBJ2-7 provide the parts outside the CDR3, is DVKVTQSSRYLVKRTGEKVFLECVQDMDHENMFWYRQDPGLGLRLIYFSYDVKMKEKGDIPEGYSVSREKKERFSLILESASTNQTSMYLCASSLWTSGGSEQYFGPGTRLTVT.

The V and J genes are TRBV7-9 and TRBJ2-2; D is unclear. CDR3 length: 10 residues. V lost 5 bases and J 7 bases, leaving 2 bases between the germline ends. Germline V gene data show CDR1 as SEHNR and CDR2 as FQNEAQ (reference sequence). In nucleotides, the CDR3 is TGTGCCAGCAGCCACGGGGAGCTGTTTTTT. Amino acid sequence: CASSHGELFF.

The V gene is TRBV9, the J gene TRBJ1-6; no reliable D call. Trimming took 0 bases from V and 3 from J, leaving 10 bases between them. The CDR3 runs 16 residues. Germline loops: CDR1 SGDLS, CDR2 YYNGEE. The DNA for the CDR3 is TGTGCCAGCAGCGTAGCCGGCGACATCTATAATTCACCCCTCCACTTT. Residues: CASSVAGDIYNSPLHF.